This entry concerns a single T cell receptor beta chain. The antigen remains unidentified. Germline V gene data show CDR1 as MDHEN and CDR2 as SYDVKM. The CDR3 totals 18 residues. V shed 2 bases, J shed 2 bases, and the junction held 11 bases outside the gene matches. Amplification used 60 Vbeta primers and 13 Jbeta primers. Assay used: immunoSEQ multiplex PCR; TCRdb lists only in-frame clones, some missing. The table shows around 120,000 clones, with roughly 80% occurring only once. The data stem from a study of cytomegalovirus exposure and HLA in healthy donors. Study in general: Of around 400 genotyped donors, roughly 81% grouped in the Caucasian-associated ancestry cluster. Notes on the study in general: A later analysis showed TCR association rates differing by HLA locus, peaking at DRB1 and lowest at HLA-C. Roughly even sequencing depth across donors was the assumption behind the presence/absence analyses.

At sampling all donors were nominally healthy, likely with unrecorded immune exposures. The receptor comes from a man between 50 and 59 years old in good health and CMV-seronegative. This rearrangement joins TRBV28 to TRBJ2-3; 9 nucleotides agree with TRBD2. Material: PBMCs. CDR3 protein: CASSLLVFRLADTDTQYF. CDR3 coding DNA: TGTGCCAGCAGTTTACTGGTTTTTAGACTAGCGGACACAGATACGCAGTATTTT.